This entry lists 23 T cell receptor beta chains sequenced from one sample in a study of CD8+CD57+ T cells in acquired aplastic anemia. Both TCR beta VDJ combination and CDR3 sequence profiling were carried out. Genomic DNA was the template for this profiling. One entry per CDR3 protein, called by TCRdb with MiXCR from the reads. The repertoire holds some 190,000 distinct CDR3 sequences, roughly half seen once, with about 16% in the top ten. Sequences were obtained from sorted CD4+, CD8+, or CD8+CD57+ T cells (not recorded which) from PBMCs. These receptors were obtained from a human donor in good health, serving as a control.

Regarding this clonotype: The CDR3 does not close with the conserved phenylalanine or tryptophan, likely indicating a read error. The gene calls are TRBV7-3 and TRBJ2-5; D uncertain. Trimming pared 4 bases from V and 3 bases from J, leaving 9 bases between. Germline V gives CDR1 SGHTA, CDR2 FQGTGA. The CDR3 is made up of 13 amino acids. CDR3 DNA: TGTGCCAGCAGCTCGTGGGCCGAAGAGACCCAGTACTAC. This translates into CASSSWAEETQYY.

This clonotype was detected ten times or more. The chain recombines TRBV19 with TRBJ1-1; 9 nucleotides align to TRBD1. The germline CDR1 and CDR2 sequences are LNHDA and SQIVND (reference sequence). V trimming: 1 base; J trimming: 0 bases; junction bases outside the gene matches: 6. The CDR3 runs to 17 residues. The chain's CDR3 is CASSIGDRGIMNTEAFF. CDR3 DNA: TGTGCCAGTAGTATAGGAGACAGGGGGATCATGAACACTGAAGCTTTCTTT.

The table lists this clonotype with many counts. The chain has TRBV3-1 and TRBJ2-5; 7 bases match TRBD2. Germline CDR1 and CDR2: LGHDT and YNNKEL (reference sequence). The V gene end was trimmed by 4 bases and the J gene end by 1 base; junction bases not matched to a gene: 9. CDR3 length: 16 amino acids. The CDR3 protein is CASSPNSGSLQETQYF. The CDR3 DNA follows: TGTGCCAGCAGCCCAAATAGCGGGTCGCTCCAAGAGACCCAGTACTTC.

This clonotype was observed a few times. The chain uses TRBV14 and TRBJ2-6; D is ambiguous. Germline CDR1 reads SGHDN; CDR2 reads FVKESK. The CDR3 spans 13 residues. V was pared by 11 bases and J by 0 bases, with 8 bases between. The CDR3 DNA is TGTGCCGGCCGCCCCTCTGGGGCCAACGTCCTGACTTTC. Protein sequence: CAGRPSGANVLTF.

This clonotype was detected ten times or more. The chain employs TRBV10-3 and TRBJ2-2; TRBD2 matches at 12 bases. The J segment lost 2 bases and the V segment lost 10 bases, leaving 5 bases of the junction unmatched. Germline assignment: CDR1 ENHRY and CDR2 SYGVKD. The CDR3 sequence is 15 residues long. CDR3 amino acids: CASRLAGDNTGELFF. Written as DNA, the CDR3 is TGTGCCAGTAGACTAGCGGGGGACAACACCGGGGAGCTGTTTTTT.

The V call is TRBV7-2, the J call TRBJ1-5; no clear D gene. The CDR3 is 15 residues long. V shed 2 bases and J shed 0 bases, with 8 bases lying between them. Germline V gene sequence: CDR1 SGHTA, CDR2 FQGNSA. Written as DNA, the CDR3 is TGTGCCAGCAGCTTATCGGAATATAGCAATCAGCCCCAGCATTTT. This encodes CASSLSEYSNQPQHF.

The chain employs TRBV19 and TRBJ1-2; 9 bases agree with TRBD1. With 1 base clipped from V and 8 bases from J, the junction kept 5 bases outside the gene matches. CDR1 and CDR2 (germline): LNHDA, SQIVND (reference sequence). The CDR3 has 14 residues. CDR3 sequence: CASSIGTGASGYTF. The CDR3 bases are TGTGCCAGTAGTATAGGGACAGGGGCGTCAGGCTACACCTTC. Combining the CDR3 with reference TRBV19 and TRBJ1-2 gives the whole variable domain DGGITQSPKYLFRKEGQNVTLSCEQNLNHDAMYWYRQDPGQGLRLIYYSQIVNDFQKGDIAEGYSVSREKKESFPLTVTSAQKNPTAFYLCASSIGTGASGYTFGSGTRLTVV.

This clonotype was picked up many times. This CDR3 is CASSQRTRGSGYTF. CDR3 coding DNA: TGTGCCAGCAGCCAAAGGACCAGGGGCTCTGGCTACACCTTC. This sequence joins TRBV14 and TRBJ1-2, with D perhaps matching TRBD1 (6 bases). CDR3 length: 14 residues. With 2 bases removed from V and 7 bases from J, the gap between germline ends came to 14 bases. Germline V lookup: CDR1 SGHDN, CDR2 FVKESK.

Details on this clonotype: A much larger clone lies one base from this, so it may be a read error. The V call is TRBV6-5, the J call TRBJ2-5; possible D gene TRBD2, 6 bases. Germline loops: CDR1 MNHEY, CDR2 SVGAGI. CDR3 length: 15 residues. CDR3 bases: TGTGCCAGCAGTTACTCCGGAGGGGCGACAGAGACCCAGAACTTC. Translating gives CASSYSGGATETQNF.

The chain is built from TRBV15 and TRBJ2-3; TRBD1 aligns across 10 bases. Trimming took 3 bases from V and 0 from J; bases not matched to a gene: 3. Germline V gene sequence: CDR1 LNHNV, CDR2 YYDKDF (reference sequence). The CDR3 length is 16 residues. The CDR3 sequence: CATSRGTGASTDTQYF. In DNA, the CDR3 is TGTGCCACCAGCAGGGGGACAGGGGCAAGCACAGATACGCAGTATTTT.

There are many counts of this clonotype. V and J are TRBV19 and TRBJ2-3; D might be TRBD2 (5 bases). Per germline, CDR1 LNHDA and CDR2 SQIVND (reference sequence). This CDR3 spans 12 amino acids. The ends were cut back, 5 bases at V and 6 bases at J, with 9 bases in the middle. CDR3 sequence (DNA): TGTGCCAGTAGTCCAAGCGGTGATACGCAGTATTTT. This codes for CASSPSGDTQYF.

At least ten counts were recorded for this clonotype. The chain carries TRBV4-1 and TRBJ2-7, with D maybe TRBD2 (5 bases). This CDR3 has 14 residues. V lost 4 bases and J lost 3, with 13 bases in between. Germline CDR1 MGHRA, CDR2 YSYEKL. DNA of the CDR3: TGCGCCAGCAGCCTAAAGGAGGTCTACTACGAGCAGTACTTC. Protein: CASSLKEVYYEQYF.

The chain recombines TRBV10-3 with TRBJ1-2; TRBD1 aligns across 7 bases. Germline-derived CDR1 and CDR2 are ENHRY and SYGVKD. CDR3 size: 15 residues. J lost 4 bases, V lost 2 bases, and 7 bases had no gene match. CDR3 residues: CAISEGLGTVYGYTF. CDR3 coding DNA: TGTGCCATCAGTGAGGGCCTTGGGACAGTCTATGGCTACACCTTC.

This clonotype was detected a few times. This chain connects TRBV2 to TRBJ2-5; the match to TRBD1 covers 12 bases. V lost 7 bases, J lost 5 bases, and 5 bases stayed unmatched. This CDR3 has 14 residues. Germline V CDR1 and CDR2: SNHLY, FYNNEI. CDR3 coding DNA: TGTGCCAGCAAGCGGGACAGGGGGCTGGAGACCCAGTACTTC. This gives the protein CASKRDRGLETQYF. The full variable domain, with the rest looked up from reference TRBV2 and TRBJ2-5, is EPEVTQTPSHQVTQMGQEVILRCVPISNHLYFYWYRQILGQKVEFLVSFYNNEISEKSEIFDDQFSVERPDGSNFTLKIRSTKLEDSAMYFCASKRDRGLETQYFGPGTRLLVL.

This chain joins TRBV5-6 and TRBJ2-7; 9 bases fit TRBD1. After removal of 5 bases from V and 6 bases from J, the junction contained 12 bases not matched to a gene. The V gene's germline CDR1 is SGHDT and CDR2 YYEEEE. The CDR3 is made up of 15 amino acids. Here the CDR3 DNA reads TGTGCCAGCAGTACACAGGGGGCGTACGGGAGCGAGCAGTACTTC. This sequence encodes CASSTQGAYGSEQYF.

This sequence joins TRBV20-1 and TRBJ1-5; 7 bases are a match to TRBD1. Germline CDR1 reads DFQATT; CDR2 reads SNEGSKA (reference sequence). The CDR3 totals 14 residues. Trimming removed 2 bases from V and 6 bases from J; junction bases left unmatched: 7. The CDR3, as DNA: TGCAGTGCTAGACCTAGGACAGGCGGTCAGCCCCAGCATTTT. This sequence encodes CSARPRTGGQPQHF.

The chain combines TRBV10-1 with TRBJ2-1; possible D gene TRBD1, 6 bases. The CDR3 sequence is 12 residues long. Trimming pared 4 bases from V and 8 bases from J, leaving 9 bases between. Germline V CDR1 and CDR2: WNHNN, SYGVQD (reference sequence). Here the CDR3 reads CASSVGGYEQFF. The CDR3 DNA reads as TGCGCCAGCAGTGTAGGGGGTTATGAGCAGTTCTTC.

This clonotype was recorded at least ten times. The CDR3 DNA reads as TGTGCCAGCAGTTCACAGGCTATGAACACTGAAGCTTTCTTT. It yields the protein CASSSQAMNTEAFF. The rearrangement uses TRBV6-5 and TRBJ1-1, with D possibly being TRBD1 (5 bases). This CDR3 is 14 amino acids long. CDR1 is MNHEY, CDR2 SVGAGI, per germline. V was cut by 4 bases and J by 0 bases, with 9 bases left in between.

This clonotype was seen only once. The junction and the germline gene differ at one end; a read error may be behind it. The J gene is TRBJ2-3, the V gene TRBV2, with a tentative D call TRBD2 (7 bases). Germline loops: CDR1 SNHLY, CDR2 FYNNEI. There are 15 residues in the CDR3. CDR3 nucleotide sequence: TGTGCCAGCATATCGCGGGGGCTTAGCTCAGATACGCAATGTTTT. Protein sequence: CASISRGLSSDTQCF.

On this clonotype: A read error is possible here, since a much larger clone lies one base away. V usage is TRBV28 and J usage is TRBJ2-7; perhaps TRBD1 as D (6 bases). The CDR3 covers 14 residues. The V gene's germline CDR1 is MDHEN and CDR2 SYDVKM. The CDR3 DNA sequence: TGTGCCAGCAGCGGACAGAGATACTCCTACGAGCAGCACTTC. This sequence encodes CASSGQRYSYEQHF.

The chain has TRBV7-2 and TRBJ1-5; TRBD1 is a possible D gene (5 bases). The ends were cut back, 3 bases at V and 14 bases at J, with 17 bases in the middle. CDR1 and CDR2 (germline): SGHTA, FQGNSA. This CDR3 comprises 13 residues. CDR3 sequence reads: CASSFSSGDYEHF. The CDR3, as DNA: TGTGCCAGCAGCTTTTCCAGCGGGGACTACGAGCATTTT.

As concerns this clonotype: Possible read error: a much larger clone is one base away. V gene TRBV5-6 combines with J gene TRBJ1-1; possibly TRBD1 for D (5 bases). The CDR3 is 18 residues long. CDR1 and CDR2 (germline): SGHDT, YYEEEE. V dropped 0 bases and J dropped 0 bases, with 18 bases sitting between them. CDR3 sequence: CASSLGSQGGGVNTEAFF. CDR3 sequence (DNA): TGTGCCAGCAGCTTGGGCTCCCAGGGCGGCGGGGTGAACACTGAAGCTTTCTTT.

This clonotype was seen many times. The CDR3 DNA reads as TGTGCCAGCAGGCTGAACACTGAAGCTTTCTTT. Residues: CASRLNTEAFF. The chain uses TRBV12-3 or TRBV12-4 and TRBJ1-1; D unclear. V was pared by 6 bases and J by 0 bases, with 2 bases between. This CDR3 is 11 amino acids long.